Listed here are 19 T cell receptor beta chains from one sample, sequenced in a study of blood T cell repertoires in COVID-19. TCRdb's copy holds only in-frame clones and misses some; the assay was immunoSEQ multiplex PCR. The top ten hold 20% of the sample, which has approximately 210,000 clones, around four fifths seen once. Sequences were obtained from peripheral blood. Receptors were obtained from a human donor in a cohort sampled during active COVID-19.

The J gene is TRBJ2-7, the V gene TRBV3-1 (or the pseudogene TRBV3-2); possible D gene TRBD2, 6 bases. This CDR3 has 15 residues. V was shortened by 2 bases and J by 3 bases, with 14 bases between the two germline ends. The germline gives CDR1 LGHDT, CDR2 YNNKEL (reference sequence). The CDR3 protein is CASSQTQRVDYEQYF. CDR3 coding DNA: TGTGCCAGCAGCCAAACGCAGCGGGTCGACTACGAGCAGTACTTC.

The chain couples TRBV28 to TRBJ2-7; 8 nucleotides align to TRBD2. The junction had 5 bases not matched to a gene; V was cut back by 5 bases and J by 2 bases. Looked up from germline, CDR1 is MDHEN and CDR2 is SYDVKM. This CDR3 has 14 amino acids. Here the CDR3 reads CASSRGGTTYEQYF. The CDR3 nucleotides read TGTGCCAGCAGTCGGGGGGGGACTACCTACGAGCAGTACTTC.

The J gene is TRBJ2-1, the V gene TRBV19; perhaps TRBD2 as D (5 bases). Germline loops: CDR1 LNHDA, CDR2 SQIVND (reference sequence). The CDR3 is 12 amino acids. Between the trimmed V and J ends, which lost 10 bases and 6 bases, there was a span of 13 bases. The CDR3 here is CATQGLGNEQFF. Here the CDR3 DNA reads TGTGCCACCCAAGGACTGGGCAATGAGCAGTTCTTC.

The chain has TRBV7-9 and TRBJ1-2; 7 bases agree with TRBD1. The CDR3 spans 15 residues. Germline V CDR1 and CDR2: SEHNR, FQNEAQ (reference sequence). V lost 1 base and J lost 6; bases outside the gene matches: 8. The CDR3 coding sequence is TGTGCCAGCAGCTTAGTCCAGACAGGGCAGGATGGCTACACCTTC. This translates into CASSLVQTGQDGYTF.

The V call is TRBV14, the J call TRBJ2-5; TRBD2 agrees at 13 bases. Germline CDR1 and CDR2: SGHDN and FVKESK. V dropped 1 base and J dropped 7; count of bases not matched to a gene: 6. The CDR3 totals 16 residues. DNA for the CDR3: TGTGCCAGCAGCCAAGTTAGGACTAGCGGGAGCGGGACCCAGTACTTC. Amino acid sequence: CASSQVRTSGSGTQYF.

V gene TRBV11-1 combines with J gene TRBJ2-1; TRBD1 is a possible D gene (5 bases). Per germline, CDR1 SGHAT and CDR2 FQDESV (reference sequence). V was shortened by 1 base and J by 5 bases, with 6 bases between the two germline ends. The length of the CDR3 is 13 residues. The CDR3 DNA sequence: TGTGCCAGCAGCTTAGGGGGCCACAATGAGCAGTTCTTC. It specifies CASSLGGHNEQFF.

This clone was seen once. DNA of the CDR3: TGTGCCAGCAGCTTAACCCCCAGGGGGAGAGGGGCCAACGTCCTGACTTTC. This gives the protein CASSLTPRGRGANVLTF. V gene TRBV7-2 combines with J gene TRBJ2-6, with 7 nucleotides matching TRBD1. The CDR3 is 17 amino acids. V shed 2 bases and J 4 bases; nucleotides not matched to a gene: 8. Germline values: CDR1 SGHTA, CDR2 FQGNSA.

The rearrangement links TRBV6-5 to TRBJ2-2; D possibly corresponds to TRBD1 (5 bases). V was clipped by 8 bases and J by 1 base, with 8 bases between them. The CDR3 runs to 13 residues. The germline CDR1 and CDR2 sequences are MNHEY and SVGAGI. DNA of the CDR3: TGTGCCAGCGAAGACAGGAACACCGGGGAGCTGTTTTTT. Translating it yields CASEDRNTGELFF.

The genes are TRBV3-1 (or the pseudogene TRBV3-2) and TRBJ1-5; TRBD1 aligns across 7 bases. CDR3 length: 15 amino acids. The ends lost 0 bases at V and 7 bases at J; junction bases unmatched: 6. Germline values: CDR1 LGHDT, CDR2 YNNKEL (reference sequence). The CDR3: CASSQDHRGGQPQHF. The CDR3 DNA reads as TGTGCCAGCAGCCAAGATCACAGGGGTGGGCAGCCCCAGCATTTT.

The chain has TRBV19 and TRBJ1-2; 8 bases agree with TRBD1. Germline CDR1 is LNHDA and CDR2 is SQIVND (reference sequence). The CDR3 totals 15 residues. V was clipped by 7 bases and J by 3 bases; unmatched bases: 10. For the CDR3, the DNA is TGTGCCAGTACCCCCACCCAGGGGGCATACTATGGCTACACCTTC. This codes for CASTPTQGAYYGYTF.

The V call is TRBV19, the J call TRBJ1-5, with 10 bases fitting TRBD1. V shed 9 bases, J shed 11 bases, and the junction held 10 bases outside the gene matches. The CDR3 runs to 13 residues. Germline V CDR1 and CDR2: LNHDA, SQIVND (reference sequence). The CDR3 nucleotides read TGTGCCAGCACCGGGACAGGGGACATGGCCCAGCATTTT. Translated: CASTGTGDMAQHF.

This sequence joins TRBV18 and TRBJ2-2; maybe TRBD1 (5 bases). This CDR3 is 13 amino acids long. V gave up 6 bases and J gave up 3 bases, with 8 bases separating them. From germline, CDR1 is KGHSH and CDR2 LQKENI. The CDR3 spells CASSRQYTGELFF. CDR3 nucleotide sequence: TGTGCCAGCTCGCGACAGTACACCGGGGAGCTGTTTTTT.

This rearrangement joins TRBV18 to TRBJ1-1; D ambiguous. CDR1 is KGHSH and CDR2 is LQKENI in the germline V gene. The CDR3 is made up of 15 amino acids. V gave up 4 bases and J gave up 0 bases, with 12 bases separating them. The CDR3 coding sequence is TGTGCCAGCTCACTACTCACGGTTATGAACACTGAAGCTTTCTTT. Its protein is CASSLLTVMNTEAFF.

The rearrangement joins TRBV27 to TRBJ1-1, with D perhaps TRBD1 (5 bases). V was trimmed by 3 bases and J by 11 bases, leaving 16 bases between them. Germline loops: CDR1 MNHEY, CDR2 SMNVEV (reference sequence). The CDR3 extends over 13 amino acids. CDR3 amino acids: CASSFRQGGLAFF. CDR3 nucleotide sequence: TGTGCCAGCAGTTTTCGGCAGGGAGGGTTGGCTTTCTTT.

This clone was detected a few times. CDR3: CASTGSTEAFF. CDR3 bases: TGTGCCAGCACAGGATCCACTGAAGCTTTCTTT. This chain connects TRBV6-5 to TRBJ1-1; D uncertain. Trimming removed 7 bases from V and 4 bases from J, with 7 bases in between. The CDR3 runs to 11 residues. Germline CDR1 is MNHEY and CDR2 is SVGAGI.

The CDR3: CSVLASGSLSDEQFF. The CDR3 DNA follows: TGCAGCGTGCTGGCTAGCGGGAGTCTGTCCGATGAGCAGTTCTTC. The chain combines TRBV29-1 with TRBJ2-1; 10 bases map to TRBD2. Trimming removed 6 bases from V and 8 bases from J; junction bases left unmatched: 13. Germline lookup yields CDR1 SQVTM and CDR2 ANQGSEA. The CDR3 consists of 15 residues.

This clone came up once. The chain links TRBV6-1 to TRBJ1-2; perhaps TRBD1 as D (5 bases). Germline lookup yields CDR1 MNHNS and CDR2 SASEGT. Trimming took 0 bases from V and 7 from J, leaving 15 bases between them. The length of the CDR3 is 15 residues. The CDR3 DNA sequence: TGTGCCAGCAGTGAAGCGTTAACGGGGGATGGTGGCTACACCTTC. Amino acid sequence: CASSEALTGDGGYTF.

This clone has a handful of counts. The rearrangement links TRBV5-6 to TRBJ2-1; 12 nucleotides align to TRBD2. J was trimmed by 10 bases and V by 4 bases; bases with no gene match: 9. The CDR3 covers 15 residues. Per germline, CDR1 SGHDT and CDR2 YYEEEE. CDR3 in amino acids: CASSLRTSGTREQFF. The CDR3 bases are TGTGCCAGCAGCCTCCGGACTAGCGGGACACGGGAGCAGTTCTTC.

The chain combines TRBV5-1 with TRBJ1-5; 7 bases are a match to TRBD1. After removal of 4 bases from V and 2 bases from J, the junction contained 9 bases not matched to a gene. This CDR3 contains 16 residues. Per the germline V gene, CDR1 is SGHRS and CDR2 is YFSETQ. The CDR3 loop reads CASSPGTVLGNQPQHF. CDR3 coding DNA: TGCGCCAGCAGCCCTGGGACAGTCCTGGGCAATCAGCCCCAGCATTTT.